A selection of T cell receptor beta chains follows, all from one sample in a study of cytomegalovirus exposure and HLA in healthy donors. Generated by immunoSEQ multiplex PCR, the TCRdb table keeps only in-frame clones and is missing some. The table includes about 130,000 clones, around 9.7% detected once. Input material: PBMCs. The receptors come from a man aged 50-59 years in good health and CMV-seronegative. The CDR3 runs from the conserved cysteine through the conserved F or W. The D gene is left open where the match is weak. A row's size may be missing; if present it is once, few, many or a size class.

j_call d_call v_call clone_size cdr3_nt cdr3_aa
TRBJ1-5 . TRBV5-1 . TGCGCCAGCAGCTCCCACGGGGGGGATCAGCCCCAGCATTTT CASSSHGGDQPQHF
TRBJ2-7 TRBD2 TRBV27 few TGTGCCAGCAGTGTTACTCTAGCGGGGGGTTATTACGAGCAGTACTTC CASSVTLAGGYYEQYF
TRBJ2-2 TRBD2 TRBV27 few TGTGCCAGCAGGCCGCTAGCGGGAGATGCCGGGGAGCTGTTTTTT CASRPLAGDAGELFF
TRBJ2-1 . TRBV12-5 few TGTGCTAGTGGTTTATGGGGCAGTGAGCAGTTCTTC CASGLWGSEQFF
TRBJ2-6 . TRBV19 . TGTGCCAGTACCCTCGCCGGGGAACTATCTGGGGCCAACGTCCTGACTTTC CASTLAGELSGANVLTF
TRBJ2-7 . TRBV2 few TGTGCCAGCAGCGGAGACAGCGTCTACGAGCAGTACTTC CASSGDSVYEQYF
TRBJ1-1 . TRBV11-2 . TGTGCCAGCAGCTTATTGGGCGGACAAATTAAGGCTGAAGCTTTCTTT CASSLLGGQIKAEAFF
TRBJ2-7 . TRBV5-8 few TGTGCCAGCAGCTGGGTCGACAGGCGTACCTACGAGCAGTACTTC CASSWVDRRTYEQYF
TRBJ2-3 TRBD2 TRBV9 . TGTGCCAGCAGCGTAGAGGGACTAGTGGCAGATACGCAGTATTTT CASSVEGLVADTQYF
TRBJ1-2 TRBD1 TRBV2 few TGTGCCAGCAGGGCCGGGACAGGTTCTAGCTACACCTTC CASRAGTGSSYTF
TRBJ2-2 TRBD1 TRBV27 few TGTGCCAGCAGTGCCAACCGACAGGGCACCGGGGAGCTGTTTTTT CASSANRQGTGELFF
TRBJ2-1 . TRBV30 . TGTGCCTGGAGTAAGACGCGGGTGAAGGCGCACAATGAGCAGTTCTTC CAWSKTRVKAHNEQFF
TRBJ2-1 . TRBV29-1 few TGCAGCGTTGAGACCATGACCGGGGTTTCATCCTACAATGAGCAGTTCTTC CSVETMTGVSSYNEQFF
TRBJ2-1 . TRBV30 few TGTGCCTGGAGTCGTAATGATGAGCAGTTCTTC CAWSRNDEQFF
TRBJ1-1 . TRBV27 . TGTGCCACCCAGGGCCTTATGAACACTGAAGCTTTCTTT CATQGLMNTEAFF
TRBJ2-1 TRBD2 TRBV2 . TGTGCCAGCAGTGAAGCAGGAGCGGGAGGGCGGCGGGAGCAGTTCTTC CASSEAGAGGRREQFF
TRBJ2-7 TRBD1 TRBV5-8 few TGTGCCAGCAGCTATTATGGACAGGGGTCCGAGCAGTACTTC CASSYYGQGSEQYF
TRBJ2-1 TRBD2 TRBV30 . TGTGCCTCGGCGGGGGACTACGGTTATGAGCAGTTCTTC CASAGDYGYEQFF
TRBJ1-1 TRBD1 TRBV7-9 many TGTGCCAGCAGCTTAGCTGGCAGGGGGCACACTGAAGCTTTCTTT CASSLAGRGHTEAFF
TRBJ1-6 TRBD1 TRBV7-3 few TGTGCCAGCAGCTCGGACAGGGCTTCACCCCTCCACTTT CASSSDRASPLHF
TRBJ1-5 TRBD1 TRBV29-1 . TGCAGCGTTGCATCCGGGACAGTCAATCAGCCCCAGCATTTT CSVASGTVNQPQHF
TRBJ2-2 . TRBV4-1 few TGCGCCAGCAGCTTAAGTCCCGGCAGGGGAGTGGCCGGGGAGCTGTTTTTT CASSLSPGRGVAGELFF
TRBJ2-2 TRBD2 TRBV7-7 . TGTGCCAGCAGCCAGACTAGCGGAGAGAACACCGGGGAGCTGTTTTTT CASSQTSGENTGELFF
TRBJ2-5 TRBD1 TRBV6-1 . TGTGCCAGCGGACCTACAGGGGGAGAGACCCAGTACTTC CASGPTGGETQYF
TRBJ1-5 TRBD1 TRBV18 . TGTGCCAGCTCGACGGACAGGGGCAATCAGCCCCAGCATTTT CASSTDRGNQPQHF
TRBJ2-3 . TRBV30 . TGTGCCTGGAGTGTAAAGTTTAAGGGGTCAGATACGCAGTATTTT CAWSVKFKGSDTQYF
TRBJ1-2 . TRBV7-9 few TGTGCCAGCAGCACACAGCGGGGCCACACCTTC CASSTQRGHTF
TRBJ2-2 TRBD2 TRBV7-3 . TGTGCCAGCAGCCCAAGCGGGGTCCCCGGGGAGCTGTTTTTT CASSPSGVPGELFF
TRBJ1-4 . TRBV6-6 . TGTGCCAGCAGTTACTCAGGGACACGGATTAATGAAAAACTGTTTTTT CASSYSGTRINEKLFF
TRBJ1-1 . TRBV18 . TGTGCCAGCTCACCCGGACGGGACACGGGTAACACTGAAGCTTTCTTT CASSPGRDTGNTEAFF
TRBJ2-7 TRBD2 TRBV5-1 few TGCGCCAGCAGCCCCCGGGGAGGGGCAACCTACGAGCAGTACTTC CASSPRGGATYEQYF
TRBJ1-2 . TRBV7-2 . TGTGCCAGCAGCTTAGCGGGGGCGGATGGCTACACCTTC CASSLAGADGYTF
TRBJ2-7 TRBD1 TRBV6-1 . TGTGCCAGCAGTGGGACAGGGGCGGGGGAGCAGTACTTC CASSGTGAGEQYF
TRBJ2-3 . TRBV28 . TGTGCCAGCAGTTTACTCGGGGATACGCAGTATTTT CASSLLGDTQYF
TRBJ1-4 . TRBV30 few TGTGCCTGGAGACCACAGCCAACTAATGAAAAACTGTTTTTT CAWRPQPTNEKLFF
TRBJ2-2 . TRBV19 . TGTGCCAGTAGGATGTTAACAGTAAACACCGGGGAGCTGTTTTTT CASRMLTVNTGELFF
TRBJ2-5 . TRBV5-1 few TGCGCCAGCAGCCCCAGAAGCCAGAGGGAGACCCAGTACTTC CASSPRSQRETQYF
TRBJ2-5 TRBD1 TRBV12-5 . TGTGCTAGTGGTTTGGGGTCCTCTACAGGGGACCAAGAGACCCAGTACTTC CASGLGSSTGDQETQYF
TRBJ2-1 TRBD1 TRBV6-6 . TGTGCCAGCAGTTACAGAGGGGGCGATGAGCAGTTCTTC CASSYRGGDEQFF
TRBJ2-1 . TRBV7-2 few TGTGCCAGCAGCTTTGGAGTAGCGTTCTATGAGCAGTTCTTC CASSFGVAFYEQFF
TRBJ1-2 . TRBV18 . TGTGCCAGCTCACCACCGGCGGGGGTCCCCTATGGCTACACCTTC CASSPPAGVPYGYTF
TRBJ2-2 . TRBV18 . TGTGCCAGCTCACCATTATCCCCAGTCAACACCGGGGAGCTGTTTTTT CASSPLSPVNTGELFF
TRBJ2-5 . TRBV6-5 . TGTGCCAGCAGTTATTCCCAGAGACAGGAGACCCAGTACTTC CASSYSQRQETQYF